This T cell receptor beta chain was sequenced in a study of blood T cell repertoires in COVID-19. The germline V gene has CDR1 MDHEN and CDR2 SYDVKM. The CDR3 has 13 amino acids. Deletions cut 7 bases from V and 4 bases from J, with 11 bases between. This clone was detected only once. Authors' methods: Amplifying reference gene primers gave estimates of nucleated cell counts. Profiled with immunoSEQ multiplex PCR; TCRdb holds only in-frame clones, not every one. V and J calls and clone size are given by that table; D and trimming were obtained from the DNA. The data hold some 50,000 clones, with approximately 82% observed a single time.

The sequence came from a human donor in a cohort sampled during active COVID-19. The sequenced sample consisted of peripheral blood. This chain joins TRBV28 and TRBJ1-5; tentative D call: TRBD1 (5 bases). The CDR3 DNA sequence: TGTGCCAGCATTATGACAGTTAATCAGCCCCAGCATTTT. It codes for CASIMTVNQPQHF.